The 28 T cell receptor beta chains below come from one sample, sequenced in a study of shared clonotypes between healthy human individuals. The repertoire was sequenced with immunoSEQ multiplex PCR; TCRdb's copy has only in-frame clones and lacks some. Of some 2,500,000 clones in the sample, 85% to 95% were seen once. The sequencing input was naive CD4+ T cells from PBMCs. Subset given: CD45RA+ positively selected. The receptors were sampled from a man in his late teens or twenties in good health. Some clones in this sample may be carry-over from other donors' samples.

The chain joins TRBV25-1 to TRBJ2-1, with 8 bases aligning to TRBD1. The CDR3 consists of 14 residues. Germline V CDR1 and CDR2: MGHDK, SYGVNS. The junction had 2 bases not matched to a gene; V was cut back by 6 bases and J by 1 base. CDR3 loop: CASRGQGSYNEQFF. The CDR3 region has the DNA TGTGCCAGCAGAGGACAGGGATCCTACAATGAGCAGTTCTTC.

This clone was counted once. The identical CDR3 is also encoded by other nucleotide sequences in the sample. This chain joins TRBV2 and TRBJ2-5; D might be TRBD1 or TRBD2, each matching 6 bases. Germline assignment: CDR1 SNHLY and CDR2 FYNNEI. V lost 1 base and J lost 5, with 8 bases in between. This CDR3 is 13 amino acids long. The CDR3 bases are TGTGCCAGCAGTGAAGGAGGGGGGGAGACCCAGTACTTC. Protein product: CASSEGGGETQYF.

The chain uses TRBV5-5 and TRBJ2-5; no reliable D call. The CDR3 sequence is 14 residues long. Germline CDR1 reads SGHKS; CDR2 reads YYEKEE (reference sequence). The V end lost 0 bases, the J end lost 4 bases, and 10 bases lay between the germline ends. The CDR3 bases are TGTGCCAGCAGCTTGGCCCAACCAAGAGAGACCCAGTACTTC. Translated, it gives CASSLAQPRETQYF.

V is TRBV9 and J is TRBJ2-6; 7 bases align to TRBD2. Germline V gene lookup returns CDR1 SGDLS and CDR2 YYNGEE. The CDR3 is 16 amino acids. V shed 2 bases, J shed 0 bases, and the junction held 2 bases outside the gene matches. The CDR3 bases are TGTGCCAGCAGCGTCAGGGAGGGCTCTGGGGCCAACGTCCTGACTTTC. The encoded protein is CASSVREGSGANVLTF.

In the case of this clone: Other DNA sequences from this sample encode an identical CDR3 as well. The gene calls are TRBV7-3 and TRBJ2-7; 9 nucleotides agree with TRBD1. Germline trimming cut 5 bases from V and 3 bases from J; bases unmatched to any gene: 2. Germline lookup yields CDR1 SGHTA and CDR2 FQGTGA. This CDR3 comprises 13 residues. CDR3 sequence: CASSPGQGYEQYF. The CDR3 DNA follows: TGTGCCAGCAGCCCGGGACAGGGCTACGAGCAGTACTTC.

This chain links TRBV2 with TRBJ2-7, with 9 bases matching TRBD1. V was clipped by 11 bases and J by 3 bases; unmatched bases: 8. CDR1 is SNHLY, CDR2 FYNNEI, per germline. The CDR3 sequence is 13 residues long. DNA for the CDR3: TGTGCCGGCCAAGGACAGGGGCACTACGAGCAGTACTTC. As protein: CAGQGQGHYEQYF. The full variable domain, rest sourced from reference TRBV2 and TRBJ2-7, is EPEVTQTPSHQVTQMGQEVILRCVPISNHLYFYWYRQILGQKVEFLVSFYNNEISEKSEIFDDQFSVERPDGSNFTLKIRSTKLEDSAMYFCAGQGQGHYEQYFGPGTRLTVT.

The chain is built from TRBV29-1 and TRBJ1-1; a weak D match, TRBD1 (5 bases). The CDR3 runs 13 residues. CDR1 and CDR2 (germline): SQVTM, ANQGSEA. Trimming cost V 0 bases and J 5 bases, with 10 bases left between them. CDR3 in DNA: TGCAGCGTTGAAGATCTAAGGGGTACTGAAGCTTTCTTT. Amino acids: CSVEDLRGTEAFF. The variable domain in full, completed from reference TRBV29-1 and TRBJ1-1, reads SAVISQKPSRDICQRGTSLTIQCQVDSQVTMMFWYRQQPGQSLTLIATANQGSEATYESGFVIDKFPISRPNLTFSTLTVSNMSPEDSSIYLCSVEDLRGTEAFFGQGTRLTVV.

The CDR3 nucleotides read TGTGCCAGCAGCCCTCTAGGGTCGGCTAATGAAAAACTGTTTTTT. Translation gives CASSPLGSANEKLFF. The rearrangement links TRBV7-9 to TRBJ1-4; D is ambiguous. This CDR3 is 15 amino acids long. V dropped 5 bases and J dropped 3 bases, with 13 bases sitting between them. The germline V gene has CDR1 SEHNR and CDR2 FQNEAQ (reference sequence).

The V gene is TRBV10-3, the J gene TRBJ2-5, with 8 bases fitting TRBD1. The CDR3 totals 12 residues. The germline CDR1 and CDR2 sequences are ENHRY and SYGVKD. Trimming at V came to 10 bases and at J to 4 bases, leaving 5 bases not matched to a gene. In DNA form, the CDR3 reads TGTGCCACGGGACAGGCCCCAGAGACCCAGTACTTC. The encoded protein is CATGQAPETQYF.

The chain employs TRBV5-1 and TRBJ2-3; the D gene is possibly TRBD2 (6 bases). The germline gives CDR1 SGHRS, CDR2 YFSETQ. The CDR3 consists of 15 residues. Trimming removed 7 bases from V and 2 bases from J, with 17 bases in between. CDR3 DNA: TGCGCCAGCTCCCCGCCTCGGGGGACCACAGATACGCAGTATTTT. Its translation is CASSPPRGTTDTQYF. Full variable domain (remainder filled in from reference TRBV5-1 and TRBJ2-3): KAGVTQTPRYLIKTRGQQVTLSCSPISGHRSVSWYQQTPGQGLQFLFEYFSETQRNKGNFPGRFSGRQFSNSRSEMNVSTLELGDSALYLCASSPPRGTTDTQYFGPGTRLTVL.

The chain has TRBV29-1 and TRBJ2-7; 7 bases fit TRBD2. V was pared by 6 bases and J by 4 bases, with 6 bases of the junction left unmatched. This CDR3 has 12 amino acids. The germline V gene encodes CDR1 SQVTM and CDR2 ANQGSEA. Written as DNA, the CDR3 is TGCAGCGTCCGGGGGGTCGGGTACGAGCAGTACTTC. Encoded protein: CSVRGVGYEQYF.

This clone occurred a few times. Other DNA sequences in the same sample also yield this CDR3. The chain couples TRBV20-1 to TRBJ2-7; D remains ambiguous. The germline V and J ends were trimmed by 1 base and 6 bases, with 4 bases remaining between them. Germline V gene sequence: CDR1 DFQATT, CDR2 SNEGSKA (reference sequence). CDR3 length: 10 amino acids. Written as DNA, the CDR3 is TGCAGTGCTAGAGTGGCCGAGCAGTACTTC. Translated, it gives CSARVAEQYF.

J is TRBJ2-7 and V is TRBV18; 9 positions match TRBD2. With 0 bases clipped from V and 0 bases from J, the junction kept 6 bases outside the gene matches. Germline values: CDR1 KGHSH, CDR2 LQKENI. CDR3 length: 17 amino acids. The CDR3 reads CASSPPGGRANSYEQYF. The CDR3 region has the DNA TGTGCCAGCTCACCACCGGGCGGGAGGGCGAACTCCTACGAGCAGTACTTC.

The chain couples TRBV11-2 to TRBJ2-7; D is unresolved. The V gene lost 1 base and the J gene lost 3 bases, with 13 bases spanning the gap. The CDR3 sequence is 15 residues long. Germline V CDR1 and CDR2: SGHAT, FQNNGV. The CDR3 DNA sequence: TGTGCCAGCAGCTTAGGTGGAATCAAGATCTACGAGCAGTACTTC. This translates into CASSLGGIKIYEQYF.

V gene TRBV4-2 combines with J gene TRBJ2-7, with a tentative D call TRBD1 (6 bases). This CDR3 contains 17 residues. Per the germline V gene, CDR1 is LGHNA and CDR2 is YNFKEQ. Deletions cut 0 bases from V and 0 bases from J, with 15 bases between. CDR3 bases: TGTGCCAGCAGCCAAGATCTCGGCAGGGGCGGCTCCTACGAGCAGTACTTC. As protein: CASSQDLGRGGSYEQYF.

The chain joins TRBV2 to TRBJ1-5, with a weak D call TRBD1 (5 bases). CDR3 size: 17 residues. V lost 0 bases to trimming and J lost 1 base, with 13 bases between them. Germline values: CDR1 SNHLY, CDR2 FYNNEI. The CDR3 loop reads CASSEARGRASNQPQHF. The CDR3 DNA sequence: TGTGCCAGCAGTGAAGCGCGGGGGAGGGCCAGCAATCAGCCCCAGCATTTT.

The genes are TRBV2 and TRBJ2-2, with D perhaps given as TRBD1 or TRBD2 (6 bases each). The ends were cut back, 6 bases at V and 4 bases at J, with 12 bases in the middle. From germline, CDR1 is SNHLY and CDR2 FYNNEI. The CDR3 length is 14 residues. The CDR3 nucleotides read TGTGCCAGCAGACCCGGGGGCGGCACCGGGGAGCTGTTTTTT. Residues: CASRPGGGTGELFF.

The chain has TRBV7-6 and TRBJ2-2; a weak D match, TRBD2 (6 bases). V was cut by 4 bases and J by 0 bases, with 12 bases left in between. Germline assignment: CDR1 SGHVS and CDR2 FNYEAQ. The CDR3 is 16 amino acids. CDR3 coding DNA: TGTGCCAGCAGCTCAATGGCGGGACCGAACACCGGGGAGCTGTTTTTT. Translated: CASSSMAGPNTGELFF.

The rearrangement uses TRBV5-1 and TRBJ1-4, with a weak D call TRBD1 (5 bases). Trimming took off 5 bases at V and 5 bases at J, with 16 bases between the two ends. This CDR3 region has 15 residues. Germline V gene sequence: CDR1 SGHRS, CDR2 YFSETQ. This chain's CDR3 is CASSLGADVNEKLFF. The CDR3 DNA sequence: TGCGCCAGCAGTTTAGGGGCGGACGTAAATGAAAAACTGTTTTTT.

To note about this clone: Other nucleotide sequences in the sample specify the same CDR3. The chain carries TRBV18 and TRBJ2-7; D remains ambiguous. Trimming took off 1 base at V and 3 bases at J, with 10 bases between the two ends. Germline V gene sequence: CDR1 KGHSH, CDR2 LQKENI. CDR3 length: 14 residues. DNA for the CDR3: TGTGCCAGCTCACCACGTGCCAGAGGCTACGAGCAGTACTTC. Translation gives CASSPRARGYEQYF. Supplemented by reference TRBV18 and TRBJ2-7, the full variable domain reads NAGVMQNPRHLVRRRGQEARLRCSPMKGHSHVYWYRQLPEEGLKFMVYLQKENIIDESGMPKERFSAEFPKEGPSILRIQQVVRGDSAAYFCASSPRARGYEQYFGPGTRLTVT.

This clone has only one observation. The V gene is TRBV9, the J gene TRBJ1-2; D gene uncertain. CDR3 length equals 14 residues. Trimming took off 3 bases at V and 1 base at J, with 10 bases between the two ends. Germline values: CDR1 SGDLS, CDR2 YYNGEE. The CDR3 DNA is TGTGCCAGCAGCGGTACCCTGGGTAACTATGGCTACACCTTC. Protein product: CASSGTLGNYGYTF.

The V gene is TRBV6-1, the J gene TRBJ2-1; D gene unclear. Per the germline V gene, CDR1 is MNHNS and CDR2 is SASEGT. The V end was cut by 2 bases, the J end by 0 bases, with 8 bases between. The length of the CDR3 is 15 residues. This CDR3 is CASSEFVGSYNEQFF. The CDR3, as DNA: TGTGCCAGCAGTGAATTTGTAGGCTCCTACAATGAGCAGTTCTTC.

The chain is built from TRBV28 and TRBJ2-4; D perhaps matches TRBD2 (6 bases). The CDR3 has 16 amino acids. Germline V gene data show CDR1 as MDHEN and CDR2 as SYDVKM. With 1 base removed from V and 1 base from J, the gap between germline ends came to 11 bases. DNA for the CDR3: TGTGCCAGCAGTTTATCGGGAGAAGTGGCCAAAAACATTCAGTACTTC. This encodes CASSLSGEVAKNIQYF.

The rearrangement joins TRBV7-9 to TRBJ1-5; unclear D gene. The CDR3 sequence is 14 residues long. The germline V gene has CDR1 SEHNR and CDR2 FQNEAQ (reference sequence). V lost 5 bases, J lost 3 bases, and 11 bases lay in between. The CDR3: CASSQRDTNQPQHF. The CDR3 DNA reads as TGTGCCAGCAGCCAGAGAGACACCAATCAGCCCCAGCATTTT. Looking up the rest from reference TRBV7-9 and TRBJ1-5 gives the full variable domain: DTGVSQNPRHKITKRGQNVTFRCDPISEHNRLYWYRQTLGQGPEFLTYFQNEAQLEKSRLLSDRFSAERPKGSFSTLEIQRTEQGDSAMYLCASSQRDTNQPQHFGDGTRLSIL.

The chain is built from TRBV10-2 and TRBJ2-7; 9 bases match TRBD2. Germline values: CDR1 WSHSY, CDR2 SAAADI. V trimming: 5 bases; J trimming: 3 bases; junction bases outside the gene matches: 5. The CDR3 consists of 14 residues. The CDR3 DNA reads TGCGCCAGCAGTCGGGGGACTAGCAGCTACGAGCAGTACTTC. It yields the protein CASSRGTSSYEQYF.

The chain links TRBV28 to TRBJ1-2; weak D call: TRBD1 (6 bases). Between the trimmed V and J ends, which lost 7 bases and 4 bases, there was a span of 13 bases. In germline, CDR1 is MDHEN, CDR2 SYDVKM. This CDR3 comprises 13 residues. The CDR3 is CASTPGVVYGYTF. CDR3 nucleotide sequence: TGTGCCAGCACGCCAGGGGTGGTCTATGGCTACACCTTC.

This chain uses TRBV6-1 with TRBJ1-4, with D unresolved. This CDR3 is built from 13 residues. Germline V lookup: CDR1 MNHNS, CDR2 SASEGT. V lost 8 bases and J lost 3, with 10 bases in between. CDR3 protein: CASYGGANEKLFF. The CDR3 nucleotides read TGTGCCAGCTATGGCGGAGCTAATGAAAAACTGTTTTTT.

This clone was found a few times. The chain links TRBV11-2 to TRBJ2-2; D is uncertain. The germline V gene has CDR1 SGHAT and CDR2 FQNNGV. V gave up 7 bases and J gave up 3 bases, with 6 bases separating them. The CDR3 sequence is 12 residues long. CDR3 sequence (DNA): TGTGCCAGCACATATTACACCGGGGAGCTGTTTTTT. It codes for CASTYYTGELFF.